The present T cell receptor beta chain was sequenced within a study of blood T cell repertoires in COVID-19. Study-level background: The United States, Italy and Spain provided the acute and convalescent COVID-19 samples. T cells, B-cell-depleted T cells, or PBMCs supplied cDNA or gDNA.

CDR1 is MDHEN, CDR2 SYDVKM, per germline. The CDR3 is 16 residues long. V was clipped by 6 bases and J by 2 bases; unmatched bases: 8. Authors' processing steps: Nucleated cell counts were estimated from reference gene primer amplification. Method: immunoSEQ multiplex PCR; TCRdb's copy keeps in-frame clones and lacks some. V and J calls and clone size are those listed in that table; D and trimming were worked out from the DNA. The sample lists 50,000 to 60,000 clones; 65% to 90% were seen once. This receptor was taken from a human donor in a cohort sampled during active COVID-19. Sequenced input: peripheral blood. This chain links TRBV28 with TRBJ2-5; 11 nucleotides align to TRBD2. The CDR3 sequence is CASRDSGRALQETQYF. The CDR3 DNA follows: TGTGCCAGCAGAGATAGCGGGAGGGCCCTGCAAGAGACCCAGTACTTC.